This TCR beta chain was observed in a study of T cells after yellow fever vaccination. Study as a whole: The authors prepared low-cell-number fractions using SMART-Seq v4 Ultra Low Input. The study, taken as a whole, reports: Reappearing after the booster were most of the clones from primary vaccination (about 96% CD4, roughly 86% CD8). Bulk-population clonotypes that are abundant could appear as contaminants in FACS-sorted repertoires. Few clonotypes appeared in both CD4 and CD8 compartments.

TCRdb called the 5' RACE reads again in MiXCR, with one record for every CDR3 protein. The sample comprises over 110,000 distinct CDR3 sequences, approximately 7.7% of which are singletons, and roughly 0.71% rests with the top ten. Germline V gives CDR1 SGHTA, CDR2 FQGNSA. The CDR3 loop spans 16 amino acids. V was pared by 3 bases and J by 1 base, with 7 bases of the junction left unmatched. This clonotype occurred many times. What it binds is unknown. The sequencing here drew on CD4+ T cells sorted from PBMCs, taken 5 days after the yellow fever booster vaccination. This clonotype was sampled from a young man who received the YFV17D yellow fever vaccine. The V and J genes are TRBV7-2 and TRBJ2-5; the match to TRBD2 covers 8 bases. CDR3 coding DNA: TGTGCCAGCAGCTTGGGGCTAGCGGGTCGCCAAGAGACCCAGTACTTC. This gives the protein CASSLGLAGRQETQYF.